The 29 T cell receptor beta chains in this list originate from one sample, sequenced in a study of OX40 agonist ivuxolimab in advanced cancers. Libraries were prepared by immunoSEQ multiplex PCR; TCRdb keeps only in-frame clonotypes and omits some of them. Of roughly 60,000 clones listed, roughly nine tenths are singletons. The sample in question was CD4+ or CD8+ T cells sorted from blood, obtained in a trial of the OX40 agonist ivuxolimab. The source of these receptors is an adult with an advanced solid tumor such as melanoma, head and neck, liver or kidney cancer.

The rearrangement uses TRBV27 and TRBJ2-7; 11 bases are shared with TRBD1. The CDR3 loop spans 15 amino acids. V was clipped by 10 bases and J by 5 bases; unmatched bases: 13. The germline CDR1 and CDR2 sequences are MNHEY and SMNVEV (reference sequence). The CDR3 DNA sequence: TGTGCCACCCAGAACCCGGGACAGGGGGGTCACGAGCAGTACTTC. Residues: CATQNPGQGGHEQYF.

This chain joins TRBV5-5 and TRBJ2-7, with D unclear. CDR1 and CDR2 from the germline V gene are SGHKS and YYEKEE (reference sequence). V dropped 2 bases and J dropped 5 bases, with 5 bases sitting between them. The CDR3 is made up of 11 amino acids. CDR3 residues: CASSFSDEQYF. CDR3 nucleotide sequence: TGTGCCAGCAGCTTTTCAGACGAGCAGTACTTC.

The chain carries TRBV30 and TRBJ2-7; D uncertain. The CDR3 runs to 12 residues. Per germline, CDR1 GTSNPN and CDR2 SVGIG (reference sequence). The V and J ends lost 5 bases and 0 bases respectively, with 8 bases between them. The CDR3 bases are TGTGCCTGGTCTGGGGACTCCTACGAGCAGTACTTC. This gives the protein CAWSGDSYEQYF.

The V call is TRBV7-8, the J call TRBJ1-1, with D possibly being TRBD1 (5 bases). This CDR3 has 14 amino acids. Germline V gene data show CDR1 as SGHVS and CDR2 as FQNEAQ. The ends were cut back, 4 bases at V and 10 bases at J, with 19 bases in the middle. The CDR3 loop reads CASSSRDLTEGAFF. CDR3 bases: TGTGCCAGCAGCTCTAGGGACCTAACAGAGGGAGCTTTCTTT.

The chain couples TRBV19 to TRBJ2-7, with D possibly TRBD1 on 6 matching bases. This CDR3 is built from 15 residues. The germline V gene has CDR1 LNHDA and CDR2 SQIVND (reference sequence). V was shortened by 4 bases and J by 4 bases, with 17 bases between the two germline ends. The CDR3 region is CASSKGQGILYEQYF. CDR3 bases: TGTGCCAGTAGTAAGGGGCAGGGGATTCTGTACGAGCAGTACTTC.

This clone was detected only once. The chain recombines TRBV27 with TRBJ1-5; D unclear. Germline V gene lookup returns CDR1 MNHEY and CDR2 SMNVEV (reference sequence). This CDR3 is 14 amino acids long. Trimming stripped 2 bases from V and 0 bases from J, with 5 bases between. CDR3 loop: CASSLGYSNQPQHF. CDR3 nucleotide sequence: TGTGCCAGCAGTTTAGGTTATAGCAATCAGCCCCAGCATTTT.

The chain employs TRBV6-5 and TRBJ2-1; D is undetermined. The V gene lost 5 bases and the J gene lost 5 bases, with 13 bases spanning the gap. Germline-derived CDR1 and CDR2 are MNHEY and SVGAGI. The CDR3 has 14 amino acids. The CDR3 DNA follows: TGTGCCAGCAGTCCCTCGCTGGGCCACAATGAGCAGTTCTTC. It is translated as CASSPSLGHNEQFF.

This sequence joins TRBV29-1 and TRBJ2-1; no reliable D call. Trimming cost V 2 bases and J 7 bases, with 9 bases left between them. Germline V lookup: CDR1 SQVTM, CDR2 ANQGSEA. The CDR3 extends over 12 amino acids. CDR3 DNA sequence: TGCAGCGTTGAATGGGGTAAAAATGAGCAGTTCTTC. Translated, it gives CSVEWGKNEQFF.

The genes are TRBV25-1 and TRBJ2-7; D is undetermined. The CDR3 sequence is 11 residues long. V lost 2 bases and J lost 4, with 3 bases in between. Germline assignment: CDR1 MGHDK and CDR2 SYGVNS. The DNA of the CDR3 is TGTGCCAGCAGTGAACATTACGAGCAGTACTTC. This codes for CASSEHYEQYF.

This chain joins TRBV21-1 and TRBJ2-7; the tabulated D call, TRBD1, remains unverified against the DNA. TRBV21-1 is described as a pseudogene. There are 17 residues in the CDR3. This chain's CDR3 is CASSKWGQIGQNYEQYF. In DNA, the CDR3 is TGTGCCAGCAGCAAATGGGGACAGATAGGACAGAACTACGAGCAGTACTTC.

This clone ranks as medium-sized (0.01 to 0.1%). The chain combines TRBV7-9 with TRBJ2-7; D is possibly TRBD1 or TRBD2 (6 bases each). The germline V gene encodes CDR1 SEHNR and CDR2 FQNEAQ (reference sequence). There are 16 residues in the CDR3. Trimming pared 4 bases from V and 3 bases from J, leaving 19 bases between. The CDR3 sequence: CASSSGWGDIDYEQYF. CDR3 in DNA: TGTGCCAGCAGCTCAGGGTGGGGGGACATAGACTACGAGCAGTACTTC.

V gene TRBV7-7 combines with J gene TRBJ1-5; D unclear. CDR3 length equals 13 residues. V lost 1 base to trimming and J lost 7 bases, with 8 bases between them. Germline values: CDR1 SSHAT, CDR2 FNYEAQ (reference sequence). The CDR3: CASSLEWGQPQHF. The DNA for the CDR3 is TGTGCCAGCAGCTTAGAATGGGGACAGCCCCAGCATTTT.

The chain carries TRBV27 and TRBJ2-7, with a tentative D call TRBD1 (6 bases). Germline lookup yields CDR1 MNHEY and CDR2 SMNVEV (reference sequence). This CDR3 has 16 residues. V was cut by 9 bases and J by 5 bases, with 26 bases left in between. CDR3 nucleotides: TGTGCCAGTAAGGATTACGAGGGACAACCCTCGGACGAGCAGTACTTC. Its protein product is CASKDYEGQPSDEQYF.

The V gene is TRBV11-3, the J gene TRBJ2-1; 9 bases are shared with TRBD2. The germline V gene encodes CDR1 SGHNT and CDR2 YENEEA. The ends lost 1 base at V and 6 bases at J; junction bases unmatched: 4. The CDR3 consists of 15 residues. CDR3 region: CASSLVSGSSNEQFF. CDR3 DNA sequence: TGTGCCAGCAGCTTAGTTAGCGGGAGCTCCAATGAGCAGTTCTTC.

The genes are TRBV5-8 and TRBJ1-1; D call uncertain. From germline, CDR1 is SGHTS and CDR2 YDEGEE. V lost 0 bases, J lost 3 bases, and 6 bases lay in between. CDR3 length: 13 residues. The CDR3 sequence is CASSLVTYTEAFF. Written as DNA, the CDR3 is TGTGCCAGCAGCTTGGTTACTTACACTGAAGCTTTCTTT. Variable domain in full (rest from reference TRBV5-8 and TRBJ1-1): EAGVTQSPTHLIKTRGQQATLRCSPISGHTSVYWYQQALGLGLQFLLWYDEGEERNRGNFPPRFSGRQFPNYSSELNVNALELEDSALYLCASSLVTYTEAFFGQGTRLTVV.

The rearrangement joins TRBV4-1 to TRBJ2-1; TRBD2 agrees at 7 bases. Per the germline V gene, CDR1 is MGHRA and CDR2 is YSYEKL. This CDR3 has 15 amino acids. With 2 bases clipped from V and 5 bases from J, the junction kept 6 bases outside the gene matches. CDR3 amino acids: CASSQLAAGHNEQFF. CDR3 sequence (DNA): TGCGCCAGCAGCCAACTGGCAGCGGGGCACAATGAGCAGTTCTTC.

In DNA, the CDR3 is TGTGCCAGCAGCTTGGGGACAGGGGGTGCCATTCAGTACTTC. Translated: CASSLGTGGAIQYF. The chain couples TRBV5-6 to TRBJ2-4, with 10 bases fitting TRBD1. The CDR3 runs 14 residues. The ends lost 0 bases at V and 9 bases at J; junction bases unmatched: 3. Germline values: CDR1 SGHDT, CDR2 YYEEEE.

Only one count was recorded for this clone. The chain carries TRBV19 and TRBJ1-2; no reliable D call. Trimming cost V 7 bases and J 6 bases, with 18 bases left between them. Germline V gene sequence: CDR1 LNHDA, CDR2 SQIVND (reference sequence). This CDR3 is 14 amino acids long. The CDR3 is CASTPGWVVDGYTF. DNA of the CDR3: TGTGCCAGTACCCCCGGCTGGGTTGTTGATGGCTACACCTTC.

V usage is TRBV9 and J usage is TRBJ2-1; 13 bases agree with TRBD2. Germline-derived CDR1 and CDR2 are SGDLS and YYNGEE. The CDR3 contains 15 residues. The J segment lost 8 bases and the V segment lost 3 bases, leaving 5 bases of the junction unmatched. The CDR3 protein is CASSAGTSGIDEQFF. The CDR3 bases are TGTGCCAGCAGCGCCGGGACTAGCGGGATCGATGAGCAGTTCTTC.

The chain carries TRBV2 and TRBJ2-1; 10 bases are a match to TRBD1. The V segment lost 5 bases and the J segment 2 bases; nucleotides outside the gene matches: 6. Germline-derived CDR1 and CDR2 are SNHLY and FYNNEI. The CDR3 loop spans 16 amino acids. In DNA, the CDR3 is TGTGCCAGCAGTTCGACAGGGGGCGAGACCTACAATGAGCAGTTCTTC. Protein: CASSSTGGETYNEQFF.

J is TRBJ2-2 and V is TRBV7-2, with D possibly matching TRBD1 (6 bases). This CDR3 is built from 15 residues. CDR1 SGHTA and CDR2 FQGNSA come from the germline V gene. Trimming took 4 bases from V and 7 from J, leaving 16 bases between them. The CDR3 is CASSSTGMWDGELFF. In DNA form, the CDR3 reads TGTGCCAGCAGCTCTACAGGGATGTGGGACGGGGAGCTGTTTTTT.

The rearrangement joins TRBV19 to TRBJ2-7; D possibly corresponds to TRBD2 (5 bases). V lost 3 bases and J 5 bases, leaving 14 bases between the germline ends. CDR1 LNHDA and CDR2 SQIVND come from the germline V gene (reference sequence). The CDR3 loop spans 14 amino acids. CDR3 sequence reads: CASSITGWGNEQYF. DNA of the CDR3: TGTGCCAGTAGTATCACGGGATGGGGAAACGAGCAGTACTTC.

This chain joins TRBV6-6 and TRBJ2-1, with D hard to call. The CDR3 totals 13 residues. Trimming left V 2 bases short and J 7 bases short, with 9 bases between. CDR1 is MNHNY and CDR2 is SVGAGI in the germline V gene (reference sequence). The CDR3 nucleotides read TGTGCCAGCAGTTACGATACACTAAATGAGCAGTTCTTC. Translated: CASSYDTLNEQFF.

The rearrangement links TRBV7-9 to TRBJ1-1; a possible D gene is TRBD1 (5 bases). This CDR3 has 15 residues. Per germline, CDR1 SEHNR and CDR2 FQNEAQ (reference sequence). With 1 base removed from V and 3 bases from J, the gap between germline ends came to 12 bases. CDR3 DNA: TGTGCCAGCAGCTTAGGGTGGGGGGACCACACTGAAGCTTTCTTT. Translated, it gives CASSLGWGDHTEAFF. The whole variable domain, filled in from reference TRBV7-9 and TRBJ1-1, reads DTGVSQNPRHKITKRGQNVTFRCDPISEHNRLYWYRQTLGQGPEFLTYFQNEAQLEKSRLLSDRFSAERPKGSFSTLEIQRTEQGDSAMYLCASSLGWGDHTEAFFGQGTRLTVV.

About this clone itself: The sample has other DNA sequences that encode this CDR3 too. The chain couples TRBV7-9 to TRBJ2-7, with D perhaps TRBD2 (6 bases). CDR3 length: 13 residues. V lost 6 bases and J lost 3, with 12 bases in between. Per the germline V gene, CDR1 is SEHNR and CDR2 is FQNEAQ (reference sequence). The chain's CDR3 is CASSPMGGYEQYF. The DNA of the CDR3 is TGTGCCAGCAGTCCAATGGGGGGCTACGAGCAGTACTTC.

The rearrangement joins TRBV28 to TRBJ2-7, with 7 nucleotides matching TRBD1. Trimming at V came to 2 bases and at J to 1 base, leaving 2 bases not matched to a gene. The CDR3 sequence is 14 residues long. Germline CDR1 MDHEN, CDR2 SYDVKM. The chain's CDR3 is CASSLRGQSYEQYF. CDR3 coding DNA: TGTGCCAGCAGTTTACGGGGACAGTCCTACGAGCAGTACTTC.

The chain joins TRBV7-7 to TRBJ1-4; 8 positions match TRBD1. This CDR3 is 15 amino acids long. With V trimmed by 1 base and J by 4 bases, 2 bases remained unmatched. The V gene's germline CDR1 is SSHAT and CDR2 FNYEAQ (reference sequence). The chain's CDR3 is CASSLGGQVNEKLFF. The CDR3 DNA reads TGTGCCAGCAGCTTAGGGGGACAGGTTAATGAAAAACTGTTTTTT.

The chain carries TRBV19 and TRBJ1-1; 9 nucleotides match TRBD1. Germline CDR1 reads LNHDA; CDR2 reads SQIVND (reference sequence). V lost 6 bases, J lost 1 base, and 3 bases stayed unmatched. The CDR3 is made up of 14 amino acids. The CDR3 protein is CASSWGQGNTEAFF. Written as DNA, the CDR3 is TGTGCCAGTAGCTGGGGACAGGGGAACACTGAAGCTTTCTTT.

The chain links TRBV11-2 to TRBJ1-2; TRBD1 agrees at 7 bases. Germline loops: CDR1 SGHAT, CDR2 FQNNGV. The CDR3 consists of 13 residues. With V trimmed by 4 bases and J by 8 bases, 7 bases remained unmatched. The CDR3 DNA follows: TGTGCCAGCAGCTCCCCCCAGGGGGGAGGCTACACCTTC. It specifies CASSSPQGGGYTF.